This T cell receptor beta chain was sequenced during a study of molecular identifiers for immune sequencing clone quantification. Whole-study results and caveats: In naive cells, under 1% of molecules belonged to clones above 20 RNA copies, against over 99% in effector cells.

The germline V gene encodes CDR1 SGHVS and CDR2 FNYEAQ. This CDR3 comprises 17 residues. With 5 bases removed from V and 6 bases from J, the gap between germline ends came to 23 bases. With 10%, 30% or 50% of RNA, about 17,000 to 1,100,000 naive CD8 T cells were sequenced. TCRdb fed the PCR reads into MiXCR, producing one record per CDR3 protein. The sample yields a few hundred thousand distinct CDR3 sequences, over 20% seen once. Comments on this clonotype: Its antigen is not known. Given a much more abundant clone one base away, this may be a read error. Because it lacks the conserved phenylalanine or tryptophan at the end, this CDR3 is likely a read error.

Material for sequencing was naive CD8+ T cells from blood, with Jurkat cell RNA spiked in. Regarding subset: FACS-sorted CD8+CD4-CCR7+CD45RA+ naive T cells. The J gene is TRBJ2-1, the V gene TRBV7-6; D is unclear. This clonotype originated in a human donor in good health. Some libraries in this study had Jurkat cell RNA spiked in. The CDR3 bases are TGTGCCAGCAGCCCCAATGTGCCCCAAGCATCTCGCAATGAGCAGTTCCTC. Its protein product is CASSPNVPQASRNEQFL.